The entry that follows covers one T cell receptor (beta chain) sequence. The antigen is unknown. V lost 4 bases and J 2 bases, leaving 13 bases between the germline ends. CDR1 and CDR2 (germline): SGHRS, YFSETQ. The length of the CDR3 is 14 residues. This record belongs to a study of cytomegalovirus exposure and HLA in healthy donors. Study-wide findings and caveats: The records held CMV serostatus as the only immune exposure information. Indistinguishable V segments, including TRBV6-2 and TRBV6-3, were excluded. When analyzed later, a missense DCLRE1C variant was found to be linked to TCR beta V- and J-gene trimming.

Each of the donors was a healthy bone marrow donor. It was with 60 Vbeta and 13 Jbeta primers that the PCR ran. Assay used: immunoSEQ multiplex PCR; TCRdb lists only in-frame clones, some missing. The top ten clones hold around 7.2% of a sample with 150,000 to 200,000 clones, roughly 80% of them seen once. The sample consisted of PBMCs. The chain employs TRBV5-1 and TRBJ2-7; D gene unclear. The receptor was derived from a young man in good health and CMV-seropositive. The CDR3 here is CASSPDVGTYEQYF. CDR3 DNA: TGCGCCAGCAGCCCGGATGTGGGCACCTACGAGCAGTACTTC.